The clone carrying this T cell receptor beta chain showed up many times. Bulk libraries came from a prior protocol with listed TCR primers. MiXCR, applied by TCRdb to the PCR reads, yields one record per CDR3 protein. The table includes about 640,000 distinct CDR3 sequences, 15% to 20% detected once. This entry is derived from a study of molecular identifiers for immune sequencing clone quantification. CDR1 and CDR2 (germline): SGDLS, YYNGEE. V was pared by 7 bases and J by 2 bases, with 17 bases between. The CDR3 covers 15 residues. The sequence was obtained from a human donor in good health. Some libraries in this study had Jurkat cell RNA spiked in. Sequencing used naive CD8+ T cells from blood, with Jurkat cell RNA spiked in. Subset reported: FACS-sorted CD8+CD4-CCR7+CD45RA+ naive T cells. The rearrangement joins TRBV9 to TRBJ2-3; D uncertain. The CDR3 coding sequence is TGTGCCAGCTCAATCCTATCTATTTTCACAGATACGCAGTATTTT. Protein product: CASSILSIFTDTQYF.